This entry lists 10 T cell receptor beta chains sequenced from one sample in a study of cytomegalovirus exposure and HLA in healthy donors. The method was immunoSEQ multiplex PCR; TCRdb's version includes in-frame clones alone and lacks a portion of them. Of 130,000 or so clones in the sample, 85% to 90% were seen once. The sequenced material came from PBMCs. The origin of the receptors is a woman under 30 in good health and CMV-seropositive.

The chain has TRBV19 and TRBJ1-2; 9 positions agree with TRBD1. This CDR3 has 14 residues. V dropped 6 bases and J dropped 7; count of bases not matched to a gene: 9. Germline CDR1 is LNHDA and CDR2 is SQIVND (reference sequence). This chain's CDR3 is CASSGTGIMGGYTF. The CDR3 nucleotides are TGTGCCAGTAGCGGGACAGGGATTATGGGTGGCTACACCTTC.

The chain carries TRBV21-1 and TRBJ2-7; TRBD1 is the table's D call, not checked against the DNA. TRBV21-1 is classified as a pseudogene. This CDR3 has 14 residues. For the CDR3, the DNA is TGTGCCAGCATACCTAGAGGGGGTATCTACGAGCAGTACTTC. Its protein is CASIPRGGIYEQYF.

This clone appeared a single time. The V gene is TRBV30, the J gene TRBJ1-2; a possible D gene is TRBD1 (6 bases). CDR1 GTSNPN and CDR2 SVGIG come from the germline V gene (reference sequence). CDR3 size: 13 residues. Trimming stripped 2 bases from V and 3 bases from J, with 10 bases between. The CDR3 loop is CAWSRDTDYGYTF. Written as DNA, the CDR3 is TGTGCCTGGAGTCGGGACACCGACTATGGCTACACCTTC. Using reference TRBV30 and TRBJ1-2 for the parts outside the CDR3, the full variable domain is SQTIHQWPATLVQPVGSPLSLECTVEGTSNPNLYWYRQAAGRGLQLLFYSVGIGQISSEVPQNLSASRPQDRQFILSSKKLLLSDSGFYLCAWSRDTDYGYTFGSGTRLTVV.

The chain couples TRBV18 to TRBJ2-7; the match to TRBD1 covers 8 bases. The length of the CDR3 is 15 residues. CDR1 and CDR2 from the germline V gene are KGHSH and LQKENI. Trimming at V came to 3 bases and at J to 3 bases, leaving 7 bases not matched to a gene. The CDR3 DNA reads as TGTGCCAGCTCACCCACCAGGGGGCTTCTCTACGAGCAGTACTTC. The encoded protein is CASSPTRGLLYEQYF.

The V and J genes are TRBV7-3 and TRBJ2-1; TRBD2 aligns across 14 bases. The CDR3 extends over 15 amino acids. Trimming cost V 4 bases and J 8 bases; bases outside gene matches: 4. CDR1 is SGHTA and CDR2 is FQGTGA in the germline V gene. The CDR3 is CASSYGTSGGDEQFF. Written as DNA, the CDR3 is TGTGCCAGCAGCTACGGGACTAGCGGGGGTGATGAGCAGTTCTTC.

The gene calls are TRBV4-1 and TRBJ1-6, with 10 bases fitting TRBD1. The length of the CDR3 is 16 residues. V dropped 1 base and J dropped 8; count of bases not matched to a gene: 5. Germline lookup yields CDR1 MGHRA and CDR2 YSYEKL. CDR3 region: CASSQVTGGNDSPLHF. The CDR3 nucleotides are TGCGCCAGCAGCCAAGTGACAGGGGGCAATGATTCACCCCTCCACTTT.

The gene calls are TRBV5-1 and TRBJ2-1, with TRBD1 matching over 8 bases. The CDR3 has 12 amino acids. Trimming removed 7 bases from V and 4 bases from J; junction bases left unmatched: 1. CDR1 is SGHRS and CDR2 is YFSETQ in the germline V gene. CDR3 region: CASGQGYNEQFF. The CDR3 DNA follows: TGCGCCAGCGGACAGGGTTACAATGAGCAGTTCTTC.

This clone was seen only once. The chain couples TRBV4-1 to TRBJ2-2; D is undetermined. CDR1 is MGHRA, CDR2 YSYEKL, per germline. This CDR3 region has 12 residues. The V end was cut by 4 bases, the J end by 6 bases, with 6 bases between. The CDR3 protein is CASSLHPGELFF. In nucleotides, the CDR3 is TGCGCCAGCAGCCTACACCCCGGGGAGCTGTTTTTT.

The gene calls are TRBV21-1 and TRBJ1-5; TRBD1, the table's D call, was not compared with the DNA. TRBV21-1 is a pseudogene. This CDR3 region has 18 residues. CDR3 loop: CASSALRDRPRGNQPQHF. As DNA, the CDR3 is TGTGCCAGCAGCGCACTCCGGGACAGGCCGCGCGGCAATCAGCCCCAGCATTTT.

Written as DNA, the CDR3 is TGCGCCAGCAGCCCTGCCTTGCGGGGGGCGGGAGGGGCCAACGTCCTGACTTTC. It codes for CASSPALRGAGGANVLTF. J is TRBJ2-6 and V is TRBV4-3; TRBD2 aligns across 8 bases. The CDR3 contains 18 residues. With 4 bases clipped from V and 4 bases from J, the junction kept 12 bases outside the gene matches. In germline, CDR1 is LGHNA, CDR2 YSLEER.